Reported below is one T cell receptor beta chain. The sample comes from a study of blood T cell repertoires in COVID-19. Study-level background: Material from acute and convalescent COVID-19 was sourced from the United States, Italy and Spain. In each case, the material was cDNA or gDNA derived from T cells, B-cell-depleted T cells, or PBMCs.

Trimming took 5 bases from V and 12 from J, leaving 14 bases between them. Per germline, CDR1 MNHNY and CDR2 SVGAGI (reference sequence). This CDR3 contains 12 residues. In the original processing: Nucleated cell counts were estimated from reference gene primer amplification. Measured with immunoSEQ multiplex PCR; TCRdb has only the in-frame clones, and not every one. The DNA gave D and trimming, while V, J and clone size come from that table. This sample has approximately 81,000 clones; approximately 90% occur once, and the top ten carry approximately 12%. The sequencing sample was made of peripheral blood. V gene TRBV6-6 combines with J gene TRBJ2-1; D might be TRBD2 (5 bases). The source is a man between 65 and 85 years old with active or convalescent COVID-19. CDR3 nucleotides: TGTGCCAGCAGTCCCGGGGTCCATGGGCAGTTCTTC. This encodes CASSPGVHGQFF.